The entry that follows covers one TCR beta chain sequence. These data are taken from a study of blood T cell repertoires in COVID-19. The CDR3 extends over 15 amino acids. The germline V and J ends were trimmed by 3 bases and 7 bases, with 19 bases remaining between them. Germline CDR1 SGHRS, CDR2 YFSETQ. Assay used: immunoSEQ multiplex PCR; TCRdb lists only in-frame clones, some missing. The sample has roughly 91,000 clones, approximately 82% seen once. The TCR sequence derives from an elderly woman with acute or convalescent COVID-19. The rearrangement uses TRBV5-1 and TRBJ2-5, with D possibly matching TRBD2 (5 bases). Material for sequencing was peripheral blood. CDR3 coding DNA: TGCGCCAGCAGCTCCGACGGAGGTTCCCTATTGACCCAGTACTTC. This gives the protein CASSSDGGSLLTQYF.